A selection of T cell receptor beta chains follows, all from one sample in a study of control samples from healthy donors and cancer patients. Produced via immunoSEQ multiplex PCR; TCRdb's table is partial and in-frame only. Altogether about 150,000 clones are present, around 90% being singletons, with the ten largest covering around 4.7%. What was sequenced was blood. These TCRs come from a young man in good health. Both conserved end residues are part of each CDR3. A D gene is named only where the DNA matches it firmly. Size tells how often a clone was seen (once, few, many) or the class of an expanded clone, and some rows leave it out.

v_call: TRBV5-1
d_call: TRBD2
j_call: TRBJ2-5
clone_size: -
cdr3_nt: TGCGCCAGCAGAACTAGCGGATCCACGGTGGACCAGTACTTC
cdr3_aa: CASRTSGSTVDQYF

v_call: TRBV14
d_call: -
j_call: TRBJ1-2
clone_size: -
cdr3_nt: TGTGCCAGCAGCCAAGCAGGGTTGTATGGCTACACCTTC
cdr3_aa: CASSQAGLYGYTF

v_call: TRBV7-2
d_call: -
j_call: TRBJ1-5
clone_size: -
cdr3_nt: TGTGCCAGCAGCTTCTCTGGGGAGCCCCAGCATTTT
cdr3_aa: CASSFSGEPQHF

v_call: TRBV7-3
d_call: -
j_call: TRBJ2-7
clone_size: -
cdr3_nt: TGTGCCAGCAGCTCACTTCTTTCCTACGAGCAGTACTTC
cdr3_aa: CASSSLLSYEQYF

v_call: TRBV19
d_call: -
j_call: TRBJ2-7
clone_size: -
cdr3_nt: TGTGCCAGTACAGAGACGTTGGGAGGCGAGCAGTACTTC
cdr3_aa: CASTETLGGEQYF

v_call: TRBV18
d_call: -
j_call: TRBJ1-2
clone_size: -
cdr3_nt: TGTGCCAGCTCACCGGGAGGTAAAGATGGCTACACCTTC
cdr3_aa: CASSPGGKDGYTF

v_call: TRBV7-6
d_call: TRBD1
j_call: TRBJ1-2
clone_size: -
cdr3_nt: TGTGCCAGCAGTTACCAGGGGGCGGATGGCTACACCTTC
cdr3_aa: CASSYQGADGYTF

v_call: TRBV3-1/TRBV3-2
d_call: TRBD2
j_call: TRBJ2-7
clone_size: few
cdr3_nt: TGTGCCAGCAGCCGGACTAGCGGGAGGAACAACGAGCAGTACTTC
cdr3_aa: CASSRTSGRNNEQYF

v_call: TRBV12-3/TRBV12-4
d_call: -
j_call: TRBJ2-7
clone_size: -
cdr3_nt: TGTGCCAGCAGTCGACAGCAGCGCGAGCAGTACTTC
cdr3_aa: CASSRQQREQYF

v_call: TRBV24-1
d_call: TRBD2
j_call: TRBJ2-3
clone_size: -
cdr3_nt: TGTGCCACCAGTGACTCTCTAGCGGGGGACCGCGGGGGCACAGATACGCAGTATTTT
cdr3_aa: CATSDSLAGDRGGTDTQYF

v_call: TRBV15
d_call: -
j_call: TRBJ2-3
clone_size: once
cdr3_nt: TGTGCCACCAGCAAAATGGGGTGGGACCCTTCCACAGATACGCAGTATTTT
cdr3_aa: CATSKMGWDPSTDTQYF

v_call: TRBV7-2
d_call: -
j_call: TRBJ1-5
clone_size: once
cdr3_nt: TGTGCCAGCAGCTTAGTCTTATCAAATCAGCCCCAGCATTTT
cdr3_aa: CASSLVLSNQPQHF

v_call: TRBV7-9
d_call: TRBD1
j_call: TRBJ2-1
clone_size: -
cdr3_nt: TGTGCCAGCAGCCCACAGGGGGCGTATGAGCAGTTCTTC
cdr3_aa: CASSPQGAYEQFF

v_call: TRBV4-3
d_call: TRBD2
j_call: TRBJ2-1
clone_size: once
cdr3_nt: TGCGCCAGCAGCCGAGGAGCGGGGGACACATACAATGAGCAGTTCTTC
cdr3_aa: CASSRGAGDTYNEQFF

v_call: TRBV24-1
d_call: TRBD2
j_call: TRBJ2-1
clone_size: once
cdr3_nt: TGTGCCACCAGTGCGGCTAGCGGGACCTACAATGAGCAGTTCTTC
cdr3_aa: CATSAASGTYNEQFF

v_call: TRBV6-1
d_call: TRBD2
j_call: TRBJ2-1
clone_size: -
cdr3_nt: TGTGCCAGCAGTGAACAACCCCCTAGCGGGGTGTCCTACAATGAGCAGTTCTTC
cdr3_aa: CASSEQPPSGVSYNEQFF

v_call: TRBV18
d_call: TRBD2
j_call: TRBJ2-1
clone_size: -
cdr3_nt: TGTGCCAGCTCACCCTCGGAAGGACTAGCGGGGGGAGCCTACAATGAGCAGTTCTTC
cdr3_aa: CASSPSEGLAGGAYNEQFF

v_call: TRBV7-9
d_call: -
j_call: TRBJ2-1
clone_size: -
cdr3_nt: TGTGCCAGCAGCCTAGGGGCCAGTGGGCCCTACAATGAGCAGTTCTTC
cdr3_aa: CASSLGASGPYNEQFF

v_call: TRBV9
d_call: -
j_call: TRBJ2-1
clone_size: -
cdr3_nt: TGTGCCAGCAGCGATCCCGCCGTCGGGTTCTCCTACAATGAGCAGTTCTTC
cdr3_aa: CASSDPAVGFSYNEQFF

v_call: TRBV11-3
d_call: -
j_call: TRBJ2-7
clone_size: -
cdr3_nt: TGTGCCAGCAGCTTAGGATCGGTGCAGGGCTACGAGCAGTACTTC
cdr3_aa: CASSLGSVQGYEQYF

v_call: TRBV19
d_call: TRBD1
j_call: TRBJ1-1
clone_size: once
cdr3_nt: TGTGCCAGTACCATAGGGACAGGGGGCGTCCCTGAAGCTTTCTTT
cdr3_aa: CASTIGTGGVPEAFF

v_call: TRBV5-1
d_call: -
j_call: TRBJ1-1
clone_size: -
cdr3_nt: TGCGCCAGCAGCGCGGGGAACAGGGAACCAAGGACTGAAGCTTTCTTT
cdr3_aa: CASSAGNREPRTEAFF

v_call: TRBV28
d_call: -
j_call: TRBJ2-5
clone_size: -
cdr3_nt: TGTGCCAGTTCGGACGCGCGGGTCCAAGAGACCCAGTACTTC
cdr3_aa: CASSDARVQETQYF

v_call: TRBV7-7
d_call: -
j_call: TRBJ1-5
clone_size: -
cdr3_nt: TGTGCTAGCAGCCCGAGTTCCGGACACTATAGCAATCAGCCCCAGCATTTT
cdr3_aa: CASSPSSGHYSNQPQHF